These 25 T cell receptor beta chains share one sample of origin, sequenced in a study of technical replicates of blood from a few donors. This table comes from immunoSEQ multiplex PCR, and its TCRdb copy is limited to in-frame clones, with some not included. The sample lists about 100,000 clones; 85% to 95% were seen once. The sample consisted of T cells isolated from PBMCs. The receptors come from a human donor in good health.

V is TRBV5-4 and J is TRBJ2-6; D is ambiguous. This CDR3 contains 14 residues. Germline values: CDR1 SGHNT, CDR2 YYREEE (reference sequence). Trimming removed 4 bases from V and 2 bases from J, with 7 bases in between. CDR3 DNA sequence: TGTGCCAGCAGCGCCCAGGCTGGGGCCAACGTCCTGACTTTC. Translation: CASSAQAGANVLTF.

A single count supports this clone. The chain recombines TRBV6-4 with TRBJ2-5; no clear D. Per germline, CDR1 MRHNA and CDR2 SNTAGT. V was cut by 4 bases and J by 2 bases, with 5 bases left in between. CDR3 length equals 12 residues. The DNA of the CDR3 is TGTGCCAGCAGTGCGGAGCAAGAGACCCAGTACTTC. Translated: CASSAEQETQYF.

The chain is built from TRBV29-1 and TRBJ1-1, with D maybe TRBD1 (6 bases). This CDR3 spans 14 amino acids. CDR1 and CDR2 (germline): SQVTM, ANQGSEA. V was shortened by 1 base and J by 1 base, with 10 bases between the two germline ends. The CDR3 region has the DNA TGCAGCGTTGAAGTAGCGGGACAGAACACTGAAGCTTTCTTT. Protein: CSVEVAGQNTEAFF.

The J gene is TRBJ1-5, the V gene TRBV27; D perhaps matches TRBD1 (6 bases). CDR1 MNHEY and CDR2 SMNVEV come from the germline V gene (reference sequence). The CDR3 contains 15 residues. Trimming took 2 bases from V and 2 from J, leaving 10 bases between them. The CDR3 sequence is CASSLVAGGNQPQHF. CDR3 sequence (DNA): TGTGCCAGCAGTTTAGTAGCAGGGGGCAATCAGCCCCAGCATTTT.

The V and J genes are TRBV7-8 and TRBJ1-3; D ambiguous. The CDR3 runs to 17 residues. The V and J ends lost 2 bases and 0 bases respectively, with 14 bases between them. In germline, CDR1 is SGHVS, CDR2 FQNEAQ. CDR3 loop: CASSLSGTQFSGNTIYF. CDR3 coding DNA: TGTGCCAGCAGCTTATCAGGAACCCAATTCTCTGGAAACACCATATATTTT.

This clone was counted a single time. The rearrangement links TRBV29-1 to TRBJ2-1, with D maybe TRBD2 (5 bases). The germline CDR1 and CDR2 sequences are SQVTM and ANQGSEA. Between the trimmed V and J ends, which lost 1 base and 8 bases, there was a span of 9 bases. CDR3 length: 12 amino acids. The CDR3 is CSVEVSGDEQFF. The CDR3 bases are TGCAGCGTTGAAGTCTCCGGGGATGAGCAGTTCTTC.

The rearrangement links TRBV11-3 to TRBJ2-1; D gene unclear. V lost 1 base and J 9 bases, leaving 13 bases between the germline ends. Germline assignment: CDR1 SGHNT and CDR2 YENEEA. This CDR3 has 14 amino acids. In DNA form, the CDR3 reads TGTGCCAGCAGCTTAGCGACTGATAAAGGTGAGCAGTTCTTC. It yields the protein CASSLATDKGEQFF.

This chain uses TRBV5-4 with TRBJ1-2, with 7 bases matching TRBD1. Germline lookup yields CDR1 SGHNT and CDR2 YYREEE (reference sequence). The ends lost 1 base at V and 8 bases at J; junction bases unmatched: 8. The CDR3 consists of 14 residues. The CDR3 sequence is CASSLPRTGRGYTF. In nucleotides, the CDR3 is TGTGCCAGCAGCTTGCCCCGGACAGGTCGAGGCTACACCTTC.

This sequence joins TRBV9 and TRBJ1-4, with D maybe TRBD1 (5 bases). The length of the CDR3 is 15 residues. CDR1 is SGDLS and CDR2 is YYNGEE in the germline V gene. Trimming removed 3 bases from V and 8 bases from J, with 17 bases in between. The CDR3 nucleotides read TGTGCCAGCAGCGAGAGTCTCGGGGGAGGAGAAAAACTGTTTTTT. Residues: CASSESLGGGEKLFF. The full variable domain, its missing parts supplied by reference TRBV9 and TRBJ1-4, is DSGVTQTPKHLITATGQRVTLRCSPRSGDLSVYWYQQSLDQGLQFLIQYYNGEERAKGNILERFSAQQFPDLHSELNLSSLELGDSALYFCASSESLGGGEKLFFGSGTQLSVL.

This sequence joins TRBV7-9 and TRBJ1-1; D not resolved. The CDR3 is 13 amino acids. Trimming removed 3 bases at V and 1 base at J, with 6 bases between. Germline-derived CDR1 and CDR2 are SEHNR and FQNEAQ (reference sequence). The CDR3 bases are TGTGCCAGCAGCTTTAGTGGGAACACTGAAGCTTTCTTT. Translated, it gives CASSFSGNTEAFF.

For the CDR3, the DNA is TGCGCCAGCTTTCAAGGCAGGGGGAACACCGGGGAGCTGTTTTTT. Translated, it gives CASFQGRGNTGELFF. J is TRBJ2-2 and V is TRBV5-1, with D perhaps matching TRBD1 (6 bases). V was shortened by 7 bases and J by 1 base, with 14 bases between the two germline ends. Looked up from germline, CDR1 is SGHRS and CDR2 is YFSETQ. This CDR3 is built from 15 residues.

The gene calls are TRBV21-1 and TRBJ2-7; no DNA check was done on the table's D call, TRBD1. TRBV21-1 is flagged as a pseudogene. CDR3 size: 16 residues. In DNA form, the CDR3 reads TGTGCCAGCAGCAACCCAGAACAGGGGGGCTCCTACGAGCAGTACTTC. Its translation: CASSNPEQGGSYEQYF.

This rearrangement joins TRBV19 to TRBJ2-5, with a possible D match to TRBD1 (7 bases). Germline V gene lookup returns CDR1 LNHDA and CDR2 SQIVND (reference sequence). The V gene lost 2 bases and the J gene lost 2 bases, with 12 bases spanning the gap. The CDR3 loop spans 15 amino acids. CDR3 DNA sequence: TGTGCCAGTAGTATACAGGGGGGCCGACAAGAGACCCAGTACTTC. This gives the protein CASSIQGGRQETQYF.

The V gene is TRBV11-2, the J gene TRBJ2-7, with 13 bases fitting TRBD2. The J segment lost 2 bases and the V segment lost 1 base, leaving 5 bases of the junction unmatched. The CDR3 is 17 residues long. Germline V lookup: CDR1 SGHAT, CDR2 FQNNGV. The CDR3 region is CASSLGTSGSRAYEQYF. The CDR3 DNA sequence: TGTGCCAGCAGCTTAGGGACTAGCGGGAGTCGAGCCTACGAGCAGTACTTC.

The CDR3 DNA reads as TGTGCCAGCAGCTTTTACAGGGAGCCCTACGAGCAGTACTTC. It specifies CASSFYREPYEQYF. This chain links TRBV5-5 with TRBJ2-7; possibly TRBD1 for D (6 bases). The CDR3 sequence is 14 residues long. Trimming left V 2 bases short and J 2 bases short, with 11 bases between. Germline assignment: CDR1 SGHKS and CDR2 YYEKEE (reference sequence). Complete variable domain (other parts from reference TRBV5-5 and TRBJ2-7): DAGVTQSPTHLIKTRGQQVTLRCSPISGHKSVSWYQQVLGQGPQFIFQYYEKEERGRGNFPDRFSARQFPNYSSELNVNALLLGDSALYLCASSFYREPYEQYFGPGTRLTVT.

V is TRBV11-2 and J is TRBJ2-1, with D uncertain. The CDR3 consists of 13 residues. The ends were cut back, 0 bases at V and 6 bases at J, with 6 bases in the middle. Per germline, CDR1 SGHAT and CDR2 FQNNGV. CDR3: CASSLERFNEQFF. CDR3 nucleotides: TGTGCCAGCAGCTTAGAACGGTTCAATGAGCAGTTCTTC.

This clone has only one observation. V usage is TRBV2 and J usage is TRBJ2-2; D ambiguous. Germline values: CDR1 SNHLY, CDR2 FYNNEI. CDR3 size: 14 residues. Trimming took 5 bases from V and 0 from J, leaving 7 bases between them. The CDR3 sequence: CASSQAPNTGELFF. In DNA form, the CDR3 reads TGTGCCAGCAGTCAGGCCCCGAACACCGGGGAGCTGTTTTTT.

The chain carries TRBV11-2 and TRBJ1-1; 8 positions agree with TRBD1. Germline V gene lookup returns CDR1 SGHAT and CDR2 FQNNGV. The CDR3 has 17 residues. Losses at the gene ends were 6 bases for V and 3 bases for J; bases not matched to a gene: 15. For the CDR3, the DNA is TGTGCCAGCAGGCGGCCAGGGGGCGCTAAGGGAGACACTGAAGCTTTCTTT. It is translated as CASRRPGGAKGDTEAFF.

The chain combines TRBV11-2 with TRBJ2-7; 11 positions agree with TRBD1. The germline CDR1 and CDR2 sequences are SGHAT and FQNNGV. This CDR3 contains 17 residues. After removal of 1 base from V and 5 bases from J, the junction contained 10 bases not matched to a gene. In DNA, the CDR3 is TGTGCCAGCAGCTTAGTTGGGGCGGACAGGGGGCCCAACGAGCAGTACTTC. Protein: CASSLVGADRGPNEQYF.

The rearrangement joins TRBV18 to TRBJ1-5; 8 bases line up with TRBD1. The V gene's germline CDR1 is KGHSH and CDR2 LQKENI. CDR3 length: 15 amino acids. The J segment lost 7 bases and the V segment lost 2 bases, leaving 7 bases of the junction unmatched. For the CDR3, the DNA is TGTGCCAGCTCACCAGAGACAGGGGTTGTGCAGCCCCAGCATTTT. As protein: CASSPETGVVQPQHF.

The chain is built from TRBV27 and TRBJ2-1; TRBD2 agrees at 10 bases. Germline V gene sequence: CDR1 MNHEY, CDR2 SMNVEV (reference sequence). The junction had 6 bases not matched to a gene; V was cut back by 4 bases and J by 6 bases. The CDR3 covers 15 residues. In nucleotides, the CDR3 is TGTGCCAGCAGTTCAGCGGGAGGGCCTAGCAATGAGCAGTTCTTC. Its protein is CASSSAGGPSNEQFF.

The rearrangement links TRBV5-1 to TRBJ2-2; 13 bases align to TRBD2. The CDR3 consists of 16 residues. CDR1 and CDR2 from the germline V gene are SGHRS and YFSETQ. V gave up 0 bases and J gave up 6 bases; unmatched junction bases: 2. The DNA for the CDR3 is TGCGCCAGCAGCTTGGCCGGACTAGCGGGGGCCGGGGAGCTGTTTTTT. Translation gives CASSLAGLAGAGELFF. The variable domain in full, with the rest retrieved from reference TRBV5-1 and TRBJ2-2, is KAGVTQTPRYLIKTRGQQVTLSCSPISGHRSVSWYQQTPGQGLQFLFEYFSETQRNKGNFPGRFSGRQFSNSRSEMNVSTLELGDSALYLCASSLAGLAGAGELFFGEGSRLTVL.

In DNA, the CDR3 is TGTGCCAGCAGCTTAGCGCGGGGGCCGGTTGGACCAAACCTCGTCTCTGGAAACACCATATATTTT. This sequence encodes CASSLARGPVGPNLVSGNTIYF. The V call is TRBV7-8, the J call TRBJ1-3; tentative D call: TRBD1 (6 bases). Trimming cost V 0 bases and J 0 bases, with 27 bases left between them. This CDR3 region has 22 residues. Germline assignment: CDR1 SGHVS and CDR2 FQNEAQ.

V and J are TRBV2 and TRBJ1-2; 9 bases fit TRBD1. The length of the CDR3 is 17 residues. V was pared by 1 base and J by 5 bases, with 11 bases of the junction left unmatched. From germline, CDR1 is SNHLY and CDR2 FYNNEI. The DNA for the CDR3 is TGTGCCAGCAGTGAAGGGACAGGGGTCGGGGTTCGATATGGCTACACCTTC. It yields the protein CASSEGTGVGVRYGYTF.

The chain couples TRBV5-1 to TRBJ2-7; D is perhaps TRBD1 (6 bases). Germline values: CDR1 SGHRS, CDR2 YFSETQ. Trimming stripped 4 bases from V and 2 bases from J, with 13 bases between. The CDR3 contains 14 residues. The CDR3 loop is CASSPPDRTYEQYF. In DNA form, the CDR3 reads TGCGCCAGCAGCCCCCCAGACAGGACCTACGAGCAGTACTTC.